This T cell receptor beta chain was sequenced during a study of shared clonotypes between healthy human individuals. This CDR3 is built from 15 residues. Looked up from germline, CDR1 is SGHTA and CDR2 is FQGTGA. The V gene lost 5 bases and the J gene lost 8 bases, with 19 bases spanning the gap. Method: immunoSEQ multiplex PCR; TCRdb's copy keeps in-frame clones and lacks some. The table lists about 1.1 million clones, more than 75% of them singletons, with 0.6% to 0.7% in the top ten. This TCR came from a man between 18 and 35 years old in good health. Some clones in this sample may be carry-over from other donors' samples. The specimen was memory CD4+ T cells from PBMCs. Subset defined: CD45RA-negative fraction. This chain joins TRBV7-3 and TRBJ2-1, with D maybe TRBD2 (6 bases). CDR3 in amino acids: CASSISGSSADEQFF. The CDR3 region has the DNA TGTGCCAGCAGCATTAGCGGATCGAGTGCGGATGAGCAGTTCTTC.